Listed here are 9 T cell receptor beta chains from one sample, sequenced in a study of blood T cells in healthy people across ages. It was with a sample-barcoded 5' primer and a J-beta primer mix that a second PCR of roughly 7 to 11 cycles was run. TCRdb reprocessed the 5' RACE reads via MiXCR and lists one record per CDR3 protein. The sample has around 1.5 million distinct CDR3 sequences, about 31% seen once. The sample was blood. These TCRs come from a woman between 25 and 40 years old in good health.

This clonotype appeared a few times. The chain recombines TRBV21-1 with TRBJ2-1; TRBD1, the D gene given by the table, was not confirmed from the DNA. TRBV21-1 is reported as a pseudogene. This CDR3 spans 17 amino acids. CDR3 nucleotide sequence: TGTGCCAGCAGCGGGCGGGACAGGGAAGAAACCTACAATGAGCAGTTCTTC. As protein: CASSGRDREETYNEQFF.

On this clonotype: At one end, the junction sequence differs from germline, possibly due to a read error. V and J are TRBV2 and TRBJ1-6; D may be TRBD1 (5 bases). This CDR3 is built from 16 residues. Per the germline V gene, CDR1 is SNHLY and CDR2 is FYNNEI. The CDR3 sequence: CASSDHWDSYDSPLHF. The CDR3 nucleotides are TGTGCCAGCAGTGACCATTGGGACTCCTATGATTCACCCCTCCACTTT.

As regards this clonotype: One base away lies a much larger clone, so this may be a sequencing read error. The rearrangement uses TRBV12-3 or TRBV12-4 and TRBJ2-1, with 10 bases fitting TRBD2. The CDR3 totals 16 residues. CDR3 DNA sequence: TGTGCCAGCAGTTTAGAATTAGCGGGGGGTTACAATGAGCGGTTCTTC. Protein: CASSLELAGGYNERFF.

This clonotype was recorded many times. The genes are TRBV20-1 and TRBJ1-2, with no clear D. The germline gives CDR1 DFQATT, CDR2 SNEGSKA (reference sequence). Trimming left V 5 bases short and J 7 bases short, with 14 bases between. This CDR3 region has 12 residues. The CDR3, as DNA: TGCAGTGCTGGTAGGCCTGAGGCTGGCTACACCTTC. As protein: CSAGRPEAGYTF.

The CDR3 loop reads CASSLEGGIAEAFF. CDR3 DNA sequence: TGCGCCAGCAGCTTGGAGGGCGGTATTGCTGAAGCTTTCTTT. The chain combines TRBV5-1 with TRBJ1-1; D gene ambiguous. The CDR3 spans 14 residues. The germline CDR1 and CDR2 sequences are SGHRS and YFSETQ. Between the trimmed V and J ends, which lost 0 bases and 6 bases, there was a span of 12 bases.

The CDR3 is CASSHNTLKAIGNEQFF. CDR3 coding DNA: TGTGCCAGCAGCCACAACACTCTAAAGGCAATCGGCAATGAGCAGTTCTTC. The J gene is TRBJ2-1, the V gene TRBV3-1, with unresolved D. Germline V gives CDR1 LGHDT, CDR2 YNNKEL (reference sequence). This CDR3 region has 17 residues. The V gene lost 3 bases and the J gene lost 6 bases, with 21 bases spanning the gap.

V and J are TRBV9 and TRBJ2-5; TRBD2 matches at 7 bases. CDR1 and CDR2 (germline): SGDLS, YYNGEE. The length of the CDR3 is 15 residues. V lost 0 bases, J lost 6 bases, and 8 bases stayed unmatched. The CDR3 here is CASSVVGGAGKTQYF. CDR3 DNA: TGTGCCAGCAGCGTAGTAGGCGGAGCGGGAAAGACCCAGTACTTC.

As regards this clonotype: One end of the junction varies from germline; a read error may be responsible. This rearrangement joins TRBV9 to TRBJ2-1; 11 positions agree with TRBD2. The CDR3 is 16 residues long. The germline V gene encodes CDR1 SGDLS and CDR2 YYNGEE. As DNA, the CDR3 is TGTGCCAGCAGCGTAGGGCTAGCGGGGGGATACAATGAGCAGGTCTTC. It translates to CASSVGLAGGYNEQVF. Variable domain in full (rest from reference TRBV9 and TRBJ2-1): DSGVTQTPKHLITATGQRVTLRCSPRSGDLSVYWYQQSLDQGLQFLIQYYNGEERAKGNILERFSAQQFPDLHSELNLSSLELGDSALYFCASSVGLAGGYNEQVFGPGTRLTVL.

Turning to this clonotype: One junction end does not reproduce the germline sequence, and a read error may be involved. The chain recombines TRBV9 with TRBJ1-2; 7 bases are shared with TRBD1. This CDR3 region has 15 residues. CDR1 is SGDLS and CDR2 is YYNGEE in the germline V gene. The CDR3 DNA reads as TGTGCCAGCAGCCAGGGACAGCGGCCTAACTATGGCGACACCTTC. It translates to CASSQGQRPNYGDTF.